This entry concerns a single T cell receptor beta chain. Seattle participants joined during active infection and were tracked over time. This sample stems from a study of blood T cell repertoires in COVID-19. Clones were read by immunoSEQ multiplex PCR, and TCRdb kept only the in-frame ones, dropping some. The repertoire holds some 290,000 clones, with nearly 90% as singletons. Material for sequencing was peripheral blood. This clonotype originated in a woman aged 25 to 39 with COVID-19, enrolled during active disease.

In DNA, the CDR3 is TGTGCCAGCAGCCAAGAGAGGGAAGGCTATGGCTACACCTTC. It codes for CASSQEREGYGYTF. V gene TRBV4-2 combines with J gene TRBJ1-2; no clear D. Trimming cost V 0 bases and J 4 bases, with 9 bases left between them. CDR3 length: 14 amino acids. Per the germline V gene, CDR1 is LGHNA and CDR2 is YNFKEQ.